This T cell receptor (beta chain) came from a study of identical twins listed by TCRdb under 2016. Regarding the complete study: TCR alpha and beta repertoires from monozygotic twins, unrelated adults of various ages and cord blood were deep-sequenced to test whether fetal clonotypes persist. Replicate twin experiments were performed at different times using different library preparation protocols to rule out contamination. Beyond this particular receptor, the publication reports: The excess sharing between twins in beta out-of-frame sequences was weaker because fewer shared sequences reduced the signal-to-noise ratio. Conclusions relied on cross-sectional statistical analysis, since the same donors could not be followed over many years. Zero-insertion analyses could be partly confounded by invariant T cells such as MAIT and iNKT, although diverse VJ usage argued against such confounding for most clonotypes. Out-of-frame TCR alpha sequences shared between twins showed an excess of low generation-probability sequences compared with coincidental sharing between unrelated individuals. In monozygotic twins, recombination models systematically underestimated out-of-frame TCR alpha sharing, but the models matched the sharing seen between unrelated individuals. Fewer insertions were carried by abundant cord blood beta clonotypes, a similar but weaker trend appeared in young adult naive repertoires, and no such trend appeared in memory repertoires.

The method was 5' RACE. The sequencing machine was an Illumina HiSeq 2000. Template switching added a universal primer binding site, and the final cDNA carried a unique molecular identifier that allowed TCR cDNA molecules to be counted accurately. First-strand cDNA for TCR alpha and beta chains was synthesized from specific primers in the conserved constant-segment region. To control for contamination, every cDNA library was double barcoded, receiving both a SMART-Mk sample barcode and Illumina barcodes. TruSeq adapter sequences and Illumina sample barcodes were added in two successive PCR steps. Sequencing of the TCR alpha and beta cDNA libraries was done on the Illumina HiSeq platform using custom primers. Turning to the authors' computational methods: Unique molecular identifiers were extracted from raw reads with MiGEC, and CDR3 positions were determined with MiXCR. Recombination models were inferred per individual with the repgenHMM and IGoR tools using an EM algorithm. The tcR package in R was used for shared clonotype analysis, with sharing normalized by the product of cloneset sizes. To study raw recombination free of thymic and clonal selection effects, out-of-frame nonproductive sequences were analyzed. Using fastp trimming at Q25 and MiXCR clonotype assembly, TCRdb reanalyzed the public sequencing data and kept in-frame beta chains. Each record represents a unique CDR3 protein, reported with the most common genes and DNA among its rows. V and J calls and clone size were set by TCRdb, not the authors. For this sample the table gives more than 200,000 distinct CDR3 sequences, of which roughly 10% were detected only once. The ten largest make up around 5% of the sample.

From a lookup of the germline V gene, CDR1 and CDR2 are MNHNS and SASEGT. V and J lose 6 bases and 2 bases, and a span of 17 bases separates them. Including cysteine and phenylalanine, the CDR3 has 15 amino acids. The retained sequence is limited to the CDR3, 45 bases, with the frame set at the first base. All donors were healthy Caucasians. Miltenyi CD45RO+ enrichment and human naive T-cell isolation kits were used to isolate memory (CD45RO+) and naive T cells from PBMC. On this clonotype: This receptor's antigen is unknown. There are no base qualities to consult, and no much larger clone falls within one base.

Here the chain combines TRBV6-1 and TRBJ2-7; possibly the D gene is TRBD1, per 7 matching bases. This clonotype was sampled from a woman in her late teens or twenties in good health. The source material was memory (CD45RO+) T cells sorted from blood. Interpreted using the paper, the cell subset or site label stands for: CD45RO+ enriched T cells. The nucleotide sequence is TGTGCCAGCAGGAAATTCAGGGGGGCAACCTACGAGCAGTACTTC. Protein translation: CASRKFRGATYEQYF.